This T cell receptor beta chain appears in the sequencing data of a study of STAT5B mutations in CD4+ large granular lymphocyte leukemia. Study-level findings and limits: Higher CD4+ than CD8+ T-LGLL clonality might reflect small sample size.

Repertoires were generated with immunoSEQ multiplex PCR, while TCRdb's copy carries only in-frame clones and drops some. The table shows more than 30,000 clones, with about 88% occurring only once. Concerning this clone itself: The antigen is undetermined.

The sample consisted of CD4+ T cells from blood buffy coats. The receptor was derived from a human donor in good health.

The CDR3 nucleotides are TGCGCCAGCAGCCCCCGACTAGCGGGACTTCCCGAGCAGTACTTC. The encoded protein is CASSPRLAGLPEQYF. The rearrangement links TRBV4-1 to TRBJ2-7, with 11 bases aligning to TRBD2. This CDR3 has 15 residues. Trimming cost V 4 bases and J 6 bases; bases outside gene matches: 8. Per germline, CDR1 MGHRA and CDR2 YSYEKL.